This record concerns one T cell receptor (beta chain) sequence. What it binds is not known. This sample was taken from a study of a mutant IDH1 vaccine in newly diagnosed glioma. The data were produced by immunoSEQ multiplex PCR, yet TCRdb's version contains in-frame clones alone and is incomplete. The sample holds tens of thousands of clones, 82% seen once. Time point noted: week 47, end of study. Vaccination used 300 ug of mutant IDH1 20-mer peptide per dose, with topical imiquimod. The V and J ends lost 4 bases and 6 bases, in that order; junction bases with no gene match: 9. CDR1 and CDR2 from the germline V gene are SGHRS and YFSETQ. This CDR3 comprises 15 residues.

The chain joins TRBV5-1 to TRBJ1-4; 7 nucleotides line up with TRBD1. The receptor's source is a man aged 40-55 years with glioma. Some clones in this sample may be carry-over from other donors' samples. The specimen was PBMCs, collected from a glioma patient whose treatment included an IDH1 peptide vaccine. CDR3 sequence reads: CASSREGGGDEKLFF. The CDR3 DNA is TGCGCCAGCAGCCGGGAAGGGGGCGGAGATGAAAAACTGTTTTTT. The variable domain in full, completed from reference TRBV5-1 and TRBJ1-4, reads KAGVTQTPRYLIKTRGQQVTLSCSPISGHRSVSWYQQTPGQGLQFLFEYFSETQRNKGNFPGRFSGRQFSNSRSEMNVSTLELGDSALYLCASSREGGGDEKLFFGSGTQLSVL.